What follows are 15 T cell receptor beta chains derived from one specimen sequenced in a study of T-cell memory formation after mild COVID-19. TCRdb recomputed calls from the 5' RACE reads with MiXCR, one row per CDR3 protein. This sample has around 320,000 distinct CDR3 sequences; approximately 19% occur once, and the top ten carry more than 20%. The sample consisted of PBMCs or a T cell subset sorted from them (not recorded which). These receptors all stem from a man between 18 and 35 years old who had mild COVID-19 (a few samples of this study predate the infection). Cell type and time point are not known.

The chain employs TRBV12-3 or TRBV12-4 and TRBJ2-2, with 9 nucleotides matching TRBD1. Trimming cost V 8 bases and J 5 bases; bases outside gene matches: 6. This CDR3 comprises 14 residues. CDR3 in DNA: TGTGCCAGCCCTGGGGACAGGGTTACCGGGGAGCTGTTTTTT. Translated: CASPGDRVTGELFF.

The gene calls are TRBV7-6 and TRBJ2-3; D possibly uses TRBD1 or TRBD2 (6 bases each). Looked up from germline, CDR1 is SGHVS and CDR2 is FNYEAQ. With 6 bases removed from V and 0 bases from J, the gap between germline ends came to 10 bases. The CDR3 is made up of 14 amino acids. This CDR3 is CASRRGASTDTQYF. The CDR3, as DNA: TGTGCCAGCAGAAGGGGGGCCAGCACAGATACGCAGTATTTT.

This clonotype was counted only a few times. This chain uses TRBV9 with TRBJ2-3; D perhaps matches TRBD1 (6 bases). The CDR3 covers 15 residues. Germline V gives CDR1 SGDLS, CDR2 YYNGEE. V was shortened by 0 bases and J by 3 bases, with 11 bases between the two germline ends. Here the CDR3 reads CASSVGQGLTDTQYF. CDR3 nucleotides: TGTGCCAGCAGCGTAGGGCAGGGGCTGACAGATACGCAGTATTTT. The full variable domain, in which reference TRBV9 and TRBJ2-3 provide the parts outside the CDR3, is DSGVTQTPKHLITATGQRVTLRCSPRSGDLSVYWYQQSLDQGLQFLIQYYNGEERAKGNILERFSAQQFPDLHSELNLSSLELGDSALYFCASSVGQGLTDTQYFGPGTRLTVL.

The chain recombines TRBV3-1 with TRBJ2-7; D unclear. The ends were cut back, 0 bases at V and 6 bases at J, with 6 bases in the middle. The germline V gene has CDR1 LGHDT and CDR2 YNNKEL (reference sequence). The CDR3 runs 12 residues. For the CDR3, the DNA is TGTGCCAGCAGCCAAGAGACCCTCGAGCAGTACTTC. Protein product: CASSQETLEQYF.

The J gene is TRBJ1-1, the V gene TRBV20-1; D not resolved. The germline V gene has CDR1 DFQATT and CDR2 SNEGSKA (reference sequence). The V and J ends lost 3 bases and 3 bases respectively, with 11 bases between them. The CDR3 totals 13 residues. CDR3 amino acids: CSASGAGYTEAFF. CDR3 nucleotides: TGCAGTGCTAGTGGCGCAGGCTACACTGAAGCTTTCTTT.

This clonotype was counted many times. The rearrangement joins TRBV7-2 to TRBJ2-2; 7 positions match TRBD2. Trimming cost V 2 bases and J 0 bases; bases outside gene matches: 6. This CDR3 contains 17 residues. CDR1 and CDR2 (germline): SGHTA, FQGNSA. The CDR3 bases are TGTGCCAGCAGCTTATGGGCGGGGGTTCCGAACACCGGGGAGCTGTTTTTT. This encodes CASSLWAGVPNTGELFF. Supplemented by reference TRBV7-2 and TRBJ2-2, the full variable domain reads GAGVSQSPSNKVTEKGKDVELRCDPISGHTALYWYRQSLGQGLEFLIYFQGNSAPDKSGLPSDRFSAERTGGSVSTLTIQRTQQEDSAVYLCASSLWAGVPNTGELFFGEGSRLTVL.

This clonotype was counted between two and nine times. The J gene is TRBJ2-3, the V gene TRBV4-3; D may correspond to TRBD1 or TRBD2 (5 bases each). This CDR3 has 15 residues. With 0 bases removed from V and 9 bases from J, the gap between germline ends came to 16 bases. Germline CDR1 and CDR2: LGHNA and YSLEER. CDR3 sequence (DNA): TGCGCCAGCAGCCAAGATGGGGCTAACCCGGGGACGCAGTATTTT. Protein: CASSQDGANPGTQYF.

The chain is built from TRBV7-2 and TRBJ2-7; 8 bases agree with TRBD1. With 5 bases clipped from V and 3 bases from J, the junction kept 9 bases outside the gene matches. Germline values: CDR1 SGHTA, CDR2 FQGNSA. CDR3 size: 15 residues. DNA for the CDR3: TGTGCCAGCAGCCCGCAGGGTGGACAGGGCTACGAGCAGTACTTC. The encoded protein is CASSPQGGQGYEQYF.

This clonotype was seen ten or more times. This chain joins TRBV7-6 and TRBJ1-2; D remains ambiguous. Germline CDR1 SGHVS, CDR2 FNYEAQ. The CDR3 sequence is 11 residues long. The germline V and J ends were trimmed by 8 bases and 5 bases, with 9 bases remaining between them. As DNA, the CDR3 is TGTGCCAGCCACCCCTCGTATGGCTACACCTTC. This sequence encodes CASHPSYGYTF.

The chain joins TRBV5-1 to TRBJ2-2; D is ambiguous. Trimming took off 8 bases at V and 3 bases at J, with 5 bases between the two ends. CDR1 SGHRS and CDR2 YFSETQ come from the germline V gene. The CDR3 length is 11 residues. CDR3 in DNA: TGCGCCAGTTTGGACACCGGGGAGCTGTTTTTT. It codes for CASLDTGELFF.

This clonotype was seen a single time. The CDR3 is CASSRRQGAAEAFF. The CDR3 nucleotides are TGTGCCAGCAGCCGGAGGCAGGGGGCGGCTGAAGCTTTCTTT. This chain uses TRBV7-2 with TRBJ1-1; 8 nucleotides line up with TRBD1. Per the germline V gene, CDR1 is SGHTA and CDR2 is FQGNSA. The V gene end was trimmed by 5 bases and the J gene end by 6 bases; junction bases not matched to a gene: 8. The CDR3 runs 14 residues.

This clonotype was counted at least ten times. The CDR3 sequence is CASSATDLPGETQYF. In DNA, the CDR3 is TGTGCCAGCAGCGCCACCGACCTCCCTGGGGAGACCCAGTACTTC. V gene TRBV9 combines with J gene TRBJ2-5, with D uncertain. The ends were cut back, 3 bases at V and 5 bases at J, with 17 bases in the middle. CDR1 and CDR2 (germline): SGDLS, YYNGEE. The CDR3 sequence is 15 residues long.

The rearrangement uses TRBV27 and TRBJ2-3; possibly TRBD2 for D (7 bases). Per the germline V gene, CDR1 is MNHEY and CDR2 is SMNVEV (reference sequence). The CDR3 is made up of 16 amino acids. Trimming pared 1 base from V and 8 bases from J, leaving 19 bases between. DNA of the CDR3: TGTGCCAGCAGTTTATTCCCTAGCAGGGGACTATCTACGCAGTATTTT. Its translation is CASSLFPSRGLSTQYF.

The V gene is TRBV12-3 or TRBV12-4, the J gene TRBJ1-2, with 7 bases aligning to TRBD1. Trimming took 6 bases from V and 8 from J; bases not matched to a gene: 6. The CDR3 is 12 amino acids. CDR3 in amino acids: CASRSDRDGYTF. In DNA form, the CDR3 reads TGTGCCAGCAGATCTGACAGGGACGGCTACACCTTC.

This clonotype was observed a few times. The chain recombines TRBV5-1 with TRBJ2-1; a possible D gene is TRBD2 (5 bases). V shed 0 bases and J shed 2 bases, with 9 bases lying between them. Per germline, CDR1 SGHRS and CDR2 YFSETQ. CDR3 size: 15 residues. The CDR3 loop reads CASSLGLATYNEQFF. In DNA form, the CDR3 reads TGCGCCAGCAGCTTGGGCCTAGCTACCTACAATGAGCAGTTCTTC.